This TCR beta chain was observed in a study of shared clonotypes between healthy human individuals (dated by TCRdb to 2018 to 2021). As for the study more broadly: The cohort comprised two women and three men aged 18 to 49 years. Leukapheresis yielded between about 0.8 and 9.5 billion PBMCs per donor. Libraries were prepared and TCR repertoires were sequenced by different laboratories using diverse techniques, in order to increase sequencing depth and limit assay-specific biases. For each donor, CD4 naive and CD4 memory were each run on three plates, CD8 naive on two plates, and CD8 memory on one plate. Blood TCR repertoires of several healthy adults were deeply sequenced to estimate repertoire size and the extent of clonotype sharing between individuals.

Donors were healthy HIV-negative adults with no recently reported acute infections or vaccinations. All donors were Caucasian adults living in Nashville, Tennessee, USA. CD4+ T cells were enriched through magnetic negative selection, after which naive cells were positively selected on CD45RA and the remaining negative fraction served as the memory subset. Blood was collected by leukapheresis, and PBMCs were isolated by Ficoll-Histopaque density gradient centrifugation and then cryopreserved in liquid nitrogen vapor phase. Analytical flow cytometry was used to check the purity and quantity of every magnetically sorted T cell population. From each sorted fraction, genomic DNA was isolated and quantified by UV absorbance on a Nanodrop 2000c. Findings and caveats that apply to the study as a whole: Because the study included only a small number of donors, the genetic and exposure-history diversity represented was limited. Compared with non-shared clonotypes, clonotypes shared by all four sorted-subset donors had higher generation probabilities. Larger estimated clonotype richness was generally found for naive subsets than for memory subsets. Even with the large sequencing depth, rarefaction of the sorted-subset datasets indicated that sequencing was incomplete. Sampling was limited to blood, and TCR repertoires in tissue likely differ from TCR repertoires in blood. Pairwise subsampling led to the expectation that sequencing depth would affect the degree of clonotype sharing among donors. Around 5.4% of naive CD4, 3.5% of naive CD8, around 2.3% of memory CD4, and 0.35% to 0.4% of memory CD8 clonotypes were shared across several donors.

The germline V gene supplies CDR1 SGHRS and CDR2 YFSETQ. V loses 0 bases, J loses 4 bases, and the germline ends lie 8 bases apart. The CDR3 has 15 amino acids, counting the end cysteine and phenylalanine. Of all the DNA, just the CDR3 is kept, 45 bases in frame from base 1. Using the deep immunoSEQ assay, TCR CDR3 regions were amplified from genomic DNA by multiplex PCR. Extracted genomic DNA from each cell subset was spread evenly across all wells of several immunoSEQ 96-well plates, with each plate serving as a replicate. Each replicate PCR for sorted subsets received 200 ng genomic DNA, equal to tens of thousands of T cell genomes. The purified libraries were quantified using a Qubit 3.0 fluorometer, sized with a Bioanalyzer 2100, and then quantified again using the KAPA Library Quantification kit. A separate single-read 150-cycle Illumina NextSeq 550 flow cell was used to sequence each immunoSEQ 96-well plate. The original methods were these. Because the immunoSEQ output held only junctional sequences and lacked quality scores, the filtering could not match the filtering applied to full-length reads. Sequences were annotated with PyIR, a Python wrapper for IgBLAST v1.9, and V/J genes and CDR3 were assigned using IMGT germline references. Reads were filtered out if the reads had weak V/J assignments (E-value above 1e-6), no CDR3, stop codons, out-of-frame junctions, or ambiguous translated residues. V3J clonotypes were defined as sequences sharing an identical inferred V gene, J gene, and CDR3 amino acid sequence. To compute the percentage overlap between repertoires, the number of shared unique clonotypes was divided by the size of the smaller repertoire. Repertoire richness was assessed with RTK rarefaction, the Chao1 estimator, and Recon v2.1 estimates of unobserved clonotypes. Generation probabilities were computed with OLGA for all TCRbeta clonotypes obtained by the gDNA method from a handful of donors. TCRdb took over this immuneACCESS table, retaining in-frame rearrangements with V and J assigned. Such tables are incomplete; in checked studies, under half of the missing clones stem from an unresolved V gene, and the remainder is unexplained. V and J calls and clone size are given by that table; D and trimming were obtained from the DNA. This sample comprises around 1.1 million clones, approximately 80% of them detected only once. Together, the top ten hold roughly 0.62% of the sample.

Remarks on this clone: Its antigen is still unknown. Base-call qualities are not available, and no considerably larger clone is one nucleotide away. The same CDR3 is also encoded by other DNA sequences in this sample.

The TCR was taken from a man younger than 35 in good health. Some clones in this sample may be carry-over from other donors' samples. The chain is assembled from TRBV5-1 and TRBJ2-6; the D gene identity is not certain. Sample: memory CD4+ T cells from PBMCs. The sample's cell subset or site label, in plain terms: CD45RA-negative fraction. Read as DNA, the sequence is TGCGCCAGCAGCTTGGAGGGTTCCGGGGCCAACGTCCTGACTTTC. The translation is CASSLEGSGANVLTF.